The source of this TCR beta chain is a study of cytomegalovirus exposure and HLA in healthy donors. Notes on the study in general: Later analysis suggested most CMV-associated TCR beta chains were HLA-restricted. Highly shared variants forming one cluster were likely a sequencing artifact. Productive status was seen about 90% or about 30% of the time for most TCR beta V segments in an earlier analysis.

V shed 4 bases and J shed 0 bases, with 9 bases lying between them. The CDR3 has 14 residues. The germline V gene has CDR1 MDHEN and CDR2 SYDVKM. The PCR was carried out with 60 Vbeta primers and 13 Jbeta primers. Sequencing used immunoSEQ multiplex PCR; TCRdb keeps in-frame clones, though not all of them. The table for this sample gives around 140,000 clones. To note about this clone: Its antigen remains unknown.

Specimen: PBMCs. This clonotype was obtained from a woman under 30 in good health and CMV-seronegative. The J gene is TRBJ1-2, the V gene TRBV28, with D unclear. Written as DNA, the CDR3 is TGTGCCAGCAGTTCAACCACAGCTAACTATGGCTACACCTTC. Amino acids: CASSSTTANYGYTF.